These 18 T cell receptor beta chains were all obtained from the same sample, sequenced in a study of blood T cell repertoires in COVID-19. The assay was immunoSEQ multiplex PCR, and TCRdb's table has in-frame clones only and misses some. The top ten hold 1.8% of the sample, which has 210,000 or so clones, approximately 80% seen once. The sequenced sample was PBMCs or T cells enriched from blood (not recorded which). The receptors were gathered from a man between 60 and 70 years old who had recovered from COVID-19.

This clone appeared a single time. CDR3 loop: CASRLTGMVYEQYF. The CDR3 DNA reads TGTGCCAGCAGGTTGACAGGGATGGTCTACGAGCAGTACTTC. V usage is TRBV2 and J usage is TRBJ2-7; 7 bases are a match to TRBD1. The V gene end was trimmed by 6 bases and the J gene end by 3 bases; junction bases not matched to a gene: 8. The CDR3 loop spans 14 amino acids. Germline V CDR1 and CDR2: SNHLY, FYNNEI.

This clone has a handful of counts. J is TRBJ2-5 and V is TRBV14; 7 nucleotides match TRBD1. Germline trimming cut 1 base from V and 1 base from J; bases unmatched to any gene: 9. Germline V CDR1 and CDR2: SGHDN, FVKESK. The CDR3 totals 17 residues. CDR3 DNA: TGTGCCAGCAGCCAAGTGAAGCAGGGGGTACCCCAAGAGACCCAGTACTTC. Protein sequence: CASSQVKQGVPQETQYF.

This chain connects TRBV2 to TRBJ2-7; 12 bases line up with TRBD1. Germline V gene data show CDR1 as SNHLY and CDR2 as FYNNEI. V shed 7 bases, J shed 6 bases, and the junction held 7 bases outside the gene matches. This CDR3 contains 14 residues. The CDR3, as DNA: TGTGCCAGCATTAGGGACAGGGGGCGCTTCGAGCAGTACTTC. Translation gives CASIRDRGRFEQYF.

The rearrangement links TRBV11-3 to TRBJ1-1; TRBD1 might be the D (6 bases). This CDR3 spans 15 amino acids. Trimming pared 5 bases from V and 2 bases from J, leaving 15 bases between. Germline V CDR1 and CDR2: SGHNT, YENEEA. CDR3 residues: CASSQWEGGNTEAFF. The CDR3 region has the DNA TGTGCCAGCAGCCAATGGGAGGGGGGTAACACTGAAGCTTTCTTT.

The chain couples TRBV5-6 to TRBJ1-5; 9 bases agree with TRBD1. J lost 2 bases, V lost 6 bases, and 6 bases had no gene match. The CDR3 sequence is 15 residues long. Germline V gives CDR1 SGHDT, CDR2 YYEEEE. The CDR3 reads CASKTRTGGNQPQHF. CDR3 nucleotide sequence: TGTGCCAGCAAGACCCGGACAGGGGGCAATCAGCCCCAGCATTTT.

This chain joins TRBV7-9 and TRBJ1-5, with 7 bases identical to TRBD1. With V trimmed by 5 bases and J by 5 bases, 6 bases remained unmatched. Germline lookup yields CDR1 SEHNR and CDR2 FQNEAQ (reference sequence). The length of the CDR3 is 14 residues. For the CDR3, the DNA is TGTGCCAGCAGCACCGGACAGGCGGATCAGCCCCAGCATTTT. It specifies CASSTGQADQPQHF.

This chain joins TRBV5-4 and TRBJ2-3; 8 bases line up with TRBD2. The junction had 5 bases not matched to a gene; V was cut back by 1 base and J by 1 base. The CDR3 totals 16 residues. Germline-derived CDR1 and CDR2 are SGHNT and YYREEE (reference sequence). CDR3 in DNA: TGTGCCAGCAGCTTGCAGCGGGGGACTGGCACAGATACGCAGTATTTT. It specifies CASSLQRGTGTDTQYF.

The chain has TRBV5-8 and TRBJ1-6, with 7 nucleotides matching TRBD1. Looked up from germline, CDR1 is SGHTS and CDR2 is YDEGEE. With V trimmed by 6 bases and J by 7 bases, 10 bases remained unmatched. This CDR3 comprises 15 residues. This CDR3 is CASTHRGGGNSPLHF. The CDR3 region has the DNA TGTGCCAGCACCCACAGGGGAGGCGGGAATTCACCCCTCCACTTT.

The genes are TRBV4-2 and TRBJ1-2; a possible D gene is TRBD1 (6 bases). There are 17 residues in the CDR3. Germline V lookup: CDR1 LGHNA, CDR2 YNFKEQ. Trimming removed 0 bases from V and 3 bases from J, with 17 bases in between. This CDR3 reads CASSQEHMGGLDYGYTF. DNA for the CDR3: TGTGCCAGCAGCCAAGAGCATATGGGGGGGCTTGACTATGGCTACACCTTC.

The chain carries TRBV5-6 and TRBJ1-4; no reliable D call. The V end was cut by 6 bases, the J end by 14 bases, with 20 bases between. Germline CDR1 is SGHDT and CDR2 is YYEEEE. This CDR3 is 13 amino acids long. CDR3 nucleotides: TGTGCCAGCACCCACACCGGTGCGGGGAGGCTGTTTTTT. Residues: CASTHTGAGRLFF. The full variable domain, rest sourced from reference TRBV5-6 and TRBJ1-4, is DAGVTQSPTHLIKTRGQQVTLRCSPKSGHDTVSWYQQALGQGPQFIFQYYEEEERQRGNFPDRFSGHQFPNYSSELNVNALLLGDSALYLCASTHTGAGRLFFGSGTQLSVL.

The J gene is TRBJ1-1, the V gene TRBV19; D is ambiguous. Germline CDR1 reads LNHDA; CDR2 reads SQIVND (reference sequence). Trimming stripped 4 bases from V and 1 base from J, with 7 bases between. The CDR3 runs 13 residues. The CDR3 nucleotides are TGTGCCAGTAGTACCCCAGGGAACACTGAAGCTTTCTTT. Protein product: CASSTPGNTEAFF.

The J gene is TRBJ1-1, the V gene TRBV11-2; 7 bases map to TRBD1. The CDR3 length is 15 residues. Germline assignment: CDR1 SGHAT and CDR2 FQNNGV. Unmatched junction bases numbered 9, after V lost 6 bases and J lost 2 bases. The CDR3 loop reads CASRPGQQINTEAFF. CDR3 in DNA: TGTGCCAGCAGGCCGGGACAGCAAATTAACACTGAAGCTTTCTTT.

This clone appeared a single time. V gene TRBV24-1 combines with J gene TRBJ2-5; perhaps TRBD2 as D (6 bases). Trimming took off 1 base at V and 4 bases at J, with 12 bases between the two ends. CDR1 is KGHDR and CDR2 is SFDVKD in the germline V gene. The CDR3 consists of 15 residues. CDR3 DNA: TGTGCCACCAGTGATTTTGCCGGCGGGGTAGAGACCCAGTACTTC. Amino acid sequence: CATSDFAGGVETQYF.

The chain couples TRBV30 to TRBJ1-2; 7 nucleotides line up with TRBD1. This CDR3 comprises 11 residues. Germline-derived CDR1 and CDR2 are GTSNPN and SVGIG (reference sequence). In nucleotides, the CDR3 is TGTGCGAGGAGGGACAGCTATGGCTACACCTTC. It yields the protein CARRDSYGYTF.

CDR3 sequence reads: CASSPPIRAGGVTDTQYF. CDR3 in DNA: TGTGCCAGCTCACCACCGATAAGAGCGGGGGGGGTCACAGATACGCAGTATTTT. This sequence joins TRBV18 and TRBJ2-3, with 10 bases identical to TRBD2. The J segment lost 2 bases and the V segment lost 0 bases, leaving 8 bases of the junction unmatched. The germline gives CDR1 KGHSH, CDR2 LQKENI. This CDR3 contains 18 residues.

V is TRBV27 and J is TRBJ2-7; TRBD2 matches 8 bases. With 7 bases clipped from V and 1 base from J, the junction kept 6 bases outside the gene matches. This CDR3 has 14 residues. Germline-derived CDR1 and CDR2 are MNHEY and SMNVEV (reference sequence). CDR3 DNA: TGTGCCAGCAAGAATTTAGCGGGGTCCTACGAGCAGTACTTC. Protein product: CASKNLAGSYEQYF.

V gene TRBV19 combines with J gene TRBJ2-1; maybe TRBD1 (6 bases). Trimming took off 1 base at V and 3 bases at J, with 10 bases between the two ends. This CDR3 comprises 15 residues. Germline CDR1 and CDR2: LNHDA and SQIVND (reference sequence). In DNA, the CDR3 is TGTGCCAGTAGTATAGGGACAGTAGGCTACAATGAGCAGTTCTTC. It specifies CASSIGTVGYNEQFF. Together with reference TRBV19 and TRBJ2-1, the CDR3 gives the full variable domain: DGGITQSPKYLFRKEGQNVTLSCEQNLNHDAMYWYRQDPGQGLRLIYYSQIVNDFQKGDIAEGYSVSREKKESFPLTVTSAQKNPTAFYLCASSIGTVGYNEQFFGPGTRLTVL.

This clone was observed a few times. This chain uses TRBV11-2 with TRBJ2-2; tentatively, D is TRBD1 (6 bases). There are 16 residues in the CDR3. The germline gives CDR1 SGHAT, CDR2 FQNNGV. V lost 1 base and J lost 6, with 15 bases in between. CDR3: CASSLVVQGYAGELFF. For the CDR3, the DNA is TGTGCCAGCAGCTTAGTCGTCCAGGGGTACGCCGGGGAGCTGTTTTTT.